Shown below are 21 T cell receptor beta chains from a single sample sequenced in a study of T cells of healthy individuals. Each CDR3 protein is one row after TCRdb ran MiXCR on the 5' RACE reads. In the table there are approximately 58,000 distinct CDR3 sequences, 14% to 15% of which are singletons. The receptors stem from a human donor in good health.

This clonotype appeared many times. The rearrangement uses TRBV19 and TRBJ2-5, with TRBD2 matching over 8 bases. The trim removed 3 bases at V and 5 bases at J, leaving 8 bases unmatched. The CDR3 runs 15 residues. Looked up from germline, CDR1 is LNHDA and CDR2 is SQIVND (reference sequence). CDR3 coding DNA: TGTGCCAGTAGTATTCGGGAGGGCCCTCGGGAGACCCAGTACTTC. Its protein product is CASSIREGPRETQYF.

This clonotype has at least ten counts. The V and J genes are TRBV6-5 and TRBJ2-7; D unresolved. Germline V gene sequence: CDR1 MNHEY, CDR2 SVGAGI. With 0 bases removed from V and 4 bases from J, the gap between germline ends came to 7 bases. CDR3 length: 13 amino acids. The CDR3 DNA reads TGTGCCAGCAGTTACTCGGCGGAATACGAGCAGTACTTC. This sequence encodes CASSYSAEYEQYF.

V gene TRBV20-1 combines with J gene TRBJ2-3; 7 bases fit TRBD2. Germline V lookup: CDR1 DFQATT, CDR2 SNEGSKA (reference sequence). Trimming cost V 4 bases and J 0 bases; bases outside gene matches: 7. CDR3 size: 15 residues. Here the CDR3 reads CSAILAGSSTDTQYF. The CDR3 coding sequence is TGCAGTGCTATCTTAGCGGGTTCTAGCACAGATACGCAGTATTTT.

This clonotype was seen a few times. The chain is built from TRBV6-2 or TRBV6-3 and TRBJ1-1; tentatively, D is TRBD1 (6 bases). V was shortened by 7 bases and J by 5 bases, with 14 bases between the two germline ends. Per germline, CDR1 MNHEY and CDR2 SVGEGT. The CDR3 extends over 13 amino acids. DNA of the CDR3: TGTGCCAGCACGAAGGGGGGGGGAACTGAAGCTTTCTTT. This gives the protein CASTKGGGTEAFF.

This clonotype was counted ten times or more. This chain uses TRBV18 with TRBJ2-5; D is uncertain. The CDR3 covers 13 residues. CDR1 and CDR2 from the germline V gene are KGHSH and LQKENI. V was shortened by 6 bases and J by 3 bases, with 11 bases between the two germline ends. As DNA, the CDR3 is TGTGCCAGCTCTGGGTCATTCGAAGAGACCCAGTACTTC. Translated, it gives CASSGSFEETQYF. Using reference TRBV18 and TRBJ2-5 for the parts outside the CDR3, the full variable domain is NAGVMQNPRHLVRRRGQEARLRCSPMKGHSHVYWYRQLPEEGLKFMVYLQKENIIDESGMPKERFSAEFPKEGPSILRIQQVVRGDSAAYFCASSGSFEETQYFGPGTRLLVL.

This clonotype was observed a handful of times. The chain has TRBV7-9 and TRBJ2-2, with D unclear. The CDR3 spans 16 residues. V shed 0 bases and J shed 3 bases, with 11 bases lying between them. Germline V gene sequence: CDR1 SEHNR, CDR2 FQNEAQ (reference sequence). CDR3 sequence reads: CASSLARMIYTGELFF. CDR3 in DNA: TGTGCCAGCAGCTTAGCGCGCATGATTTACACCGGGGAGCTGTTTTTT. The variable domain in full, completed from reference TRBV7-9 and TRBJ2-2, reads DTGVSQNPRHKITKRGQNVTFRCDPISEHNRLYWYRQTLGQGPEFLTYFQNEAQLEKSRLLSDRFSAERPKGSFSTLEIQRTEQGDSAMYLCASSLARMIYTGELFFGEGSRLTVL.

This clonotype has more than one count but fewer than ten. The chain is built from TRBV18 and TRBJ2-2; the D call may be TRBD1 or TRBD2 (7 bases each). V gave up 3 bases and J gave up 4 bases, with 15 bases separating them. From germline, CDR1 is KGHSH and CDR2 LQKENI. The length of the CDR3 is 16 residues. The CDR3 nucleotides are TGTGCCAGCTCACCGTCGTCCAGGGGGGGCACCGGGGAGCTGTTTTTT. This gives the protein CASSPSSRGGTGELFF.

This sequence joins TRBV19 and TRBJ1-5; D perhaps matches TRBD1 (5 bases). The length of the CDR3 is 15 residues. Trimming left V 6 bases short and J 3 bases short, with 15 bases between. Germline V CDR1 and CDR2: LNHDA, SQIVND (reference sequence). In DNA, the CDR3 is TGTGCCAGTAGAAACTCGGGCAGGGCCAATCAGCCCCAGCATTTT. This encodes CASRNSGRANQPQHF.

The table lists this clonotype with many counts. The V gene is TRBV29-1, the J gene TRBJ2-1; 7 bases are a match to TRBD2. CDR1 and CDR2 from the germline V gene are SQVTM and ANQGSEA. V was clipped by 7 bases and J by 5 bases; unmatched bases: 11. The CDR3 is made up of 14 amino acids. CDR3 nucleotide sequence: TGCAGCGGCTGGGCGGGAGTGATCCACAATGAGCAGTTCTTC. Translated, it gives CSGWAGVIHNEQFF.

Ten or more counts support this clonotype. The gene calls are TRBV9 and TRBJ2-3; 7 bases are shared with TRBD1. This CDR3 is 12 amino acids long. CDR1 and CDR2 from the germline V gene are SGDLS and YYNGEE. The V gene end was trimmed by 7 bases and the J gene end by 6 bases; junction bases not matched to a gene: 5. The CDR3 DNA sequence: TGTGCCAGCGGCAGGGGGACGGATACGCAGTATTTT. Translated, it gives CASGRGTDTQYF.

This chain links TRBV7-6 with TRBJ2-7; 14 bases match TRBD2. Germline V gives CDR1 SGHVS, CDR2 FNYEAQ. Germline trimming cut 5 bases from V and 5 bases from J; bases unmatched to any gene: 11. CDR3 length: 17 amino acids. CDR3 in amino acids: CASSLRPMGLAGDEQYF. CDR3 in DNA: TGTGCCAGCAGCCTTCGGCCAATGGGACTAGCGGGAGACGAGCAGTACTTC.

This clonotype was counted many times. The chain couples TRBV6-2 or TRBV6-3 to TRBJ2-3; D perhaps matches TRBD2 (5 bases). V gave up 6 bases and J gave up 1 base, with 23 bases separating them. The CDR3 has 18 residues. Germline CDR1 and CDR2: MNHEY and SVGEGT. CDR3 nucleotides: TGTGCCAGCAGGCATACGCTCCCCTTCGAGCGGCGCACAGATACGCAGTATTTT. The encoded protein is CASRHTLPFERRTDTQYF.

This clonotype was seen many times. The rearrangement joins TRBV4-3 to TRBJ2-3; the D is unclear. The ends were cut back, 1 base at V and 6 bases at J, with 20 bases in the middle. Germline V gene lookup returns CDR1 LGHNA and CDR2 YSLEER. CDR3 length: 17 amino acids. CDR3 sequence reads: CASSQGGRGYRRDTQYF. CDR3 coding DNA: TGCGCCAGCAGCCAAGGTGGCCGCGGCTACCGTCGGGATACGCAGTATTTT.

This chain connects TRBV2 to TRBJ2-1; TRBD2 aligns across 9 bases. J lost 4 bases, V lost 4 bases, and 8 bases had no gene match. The CDR3 has 16 residues. Germline CDR1 and CDR2: SNHLY and FYNNEI. The CDR3 loop is CASSASSGGQYNEQFF. Here the CDR3 DNA reads TGTGCCAGCAGTGCCAGTAGCGGGGGCCAGTACAATGAGCAGTTCTTC. Full variable domain (remainder filled in from reference TRBV2 and TRBJ2-1): EPEVTQTPSHQVTQMGQEVILRCVPISNHLYFYWYRQILGQKVEFLVSFYNNEISEKSEIFDDQFSVERPDGSNFTLKIRSTKLEDSAMYFCASSASSGGQYNEQFFGPGTRLTVL.

At least ten counts were recorded for this clonotype. The gene calls are TRBV20-1 and TRBJ1-6; D call uncertain. The CDR3 has 14 residues. Germline V CDR1 and CDR2: DFQATT, SNEGSKA (reference sequence). The V and J ends lost 3 bases and 7 bases respectively, with 13 bases between them. Written as DNA, the CDR3 is TGCAGTGCTAGTCGTGGGAAGGTGAATTCACCCCTCCACTTT. Its protein is CSASRGKVNSPLHF.

The V gene is TRBV12-3 or TRBV12-4, the J gene TRBJ1-5; D is ambiguous. Deletions cut 3 bases from V and 3 bases from J, with 12 bases between. The CDR3 is made up of 15 amino acids. The CDR3 loop reads CASSFRGELNQPQHF. Written as DNA, the CDR3 is TGTGCCAGCAGTTTTCGTGGTGAACTCAATCAGCCCCAGCATTTT.

In the case of this clonotype: A much larger clonotype is one base distant, so this may be a read error. The rearrangement uses TRBV6-4 and TRBJ2-2, with a weak D call TRBD2 (6 bases). The germline V gene encodes CDR1 MRHNA and CDR2 SNTAGT. The CDR3 extends over 15 amino acids. The CDR3 DNA reads TGTGCCAGCAGTGCGGGGGACTCGAACACCTGGGAGCTGTTTTTT. This encodes CASSAGDSNTWELFF.

The chain uses TRBV7-2 and TRBJ1-2, with 10 bases that match TRBD1. CDR3 length: 13 residues. V dropped 5 bases and J dropped 9; count of bases not matched to a gene: 6. The germline V gene has CDR1 SGHTA and CDR2 FQGNSA. CDR3 sequence: CASSGGQGKRYTF. As DNA, the CDR3 is TGTGCCAGCAGCGGGGGACAGGGGAAGCGCTACACCTTC.

This clonotype was counted only a few times. The chain carries TRBV7-2 and TRBJ2-1, with D uncertain. This CDR3 contains 15 residues. V was clipped by 2 bases and J by 7 bases, with 15 bases between them. The germline CDR1 and CDR2 sequences are SGHTA and FQGNSA. The CDR3 DNA reads as TGTGCCAGCAGCTTAAGCAGTACCAACGGTAATGAGCAGTTCTTC. It translates to CASSLSSTNGNEQFF.

This clonotype has at least ten counts. The chain couples TRBV6-5 to TRBJ1-3; no definite D call. The CDR3 runs to 11 residues. CDR1 is MNHEY, CDR2 SVGAGI, per germline. V lost 8 bases and J lost 4, with 6 bases in between. This CDR3 is CASQRGNTIYF. The CDR3 nucleotides read TGTGCCAGCCAACGAGGAAACACCATATATTTT.

The chain joins TRBV30 to TRBJ2-2; unclear D gene. The CDR3 sequence is 14 residues long. Germline V gives CDR1 GTSNPN, CDR2 SVGIG (reference sequence). The V end lost 0 bases, the J end lost 1 base, and 6 bases lay between the germline ends. The CDR3 sequence: CAWSVHGNTGELFF. The CDR3 DNA is TGTGCCTGGAGTGTACATGGGAACACCGGGGAGCTGTTTTTT.